The next 14 T cell receptor beta chains were all read from a single sample in a study of control samples from healthy donors and cancer patients. The assay was immunoSEQ multiplex PCR, and TCRdb's table has in-frame clones only and misses some. The profile shows over 100,000 clones, more than 70% of them singletons. The specimen sequenced was blood. The receptors stem from a man in his fifties or sixties in good health.

As DNA, the CDR3 is TGTGCCAGCAGCCAAACCACAGATACGCAGTATTTT. Its translation is CASSQTTDTQYF. This chain joins TRBV14 and TRBJ2-3; D remains ambiguous. CDR3 length: 12 amino acids. V was pared by 2 bases and J by 2 bases, with 2 bases between. Germline loops: CDR1 SGHDN, CDR2 FVKESK. The full variable domain, with the rest looked up from reference TRBV14 and TRBJ2-3, is EAGVTQFPSHSVIEKGQTVTLRCDPISGHDNLYWYRRVMGKEIKFLLHFVKESKQDESGMPNNRFLAERTGGTYSTLKVQPAELEDSGVYFCASSQTTDTQYFGPGTRLTVL.

DNA of the CDR3: TGTGCCTGGAGTGCAGAATACAGGGGAAAGTACGAGCAGTACTTC. It codes for CAWSAEYRGKYEQYF. The V and J genes are TRBV30 and TRBJ2-7, with 7 bases matching TRBD1. The V and J ends lost 1 base and 4 bases, in that order; junction bases with no gene match: 10. The CDR3 is 15 residues long. In germline, CDR1 is GTSNPN, CDR2 SVGIG (reference sequence). The full variable domain, with the rest looked up from reference TRBV30 and TRBJ2-7, is SQTIHQWPATLVQPVGSPLSLECTVEGTSNPNLYWYRQAAGRGLQLLFYSVGIGQISSEVPQNLSASRPQDRQFILSSKKLLLSDSGFYLCAWSAEYRGKYEQYFGPGTRLTVT.

The chain joins TRBV6-5 to TRBJ2-1, with 8 bases matching TRBD1. V was clipped by 0 bases and J by 8 bases; unmatched bases: 9. Germline assignment: CDR1 MNHEY and CDR2 SVGAGI. This CDR3 region has 16 residues. In nucleotides, the CDR3 is TGTGCCAGCAGTTACTCTATTCGGACAGGGTGGTATGAGCAGTTCTTC. It is translated as CASSYSIRTGWYEQFF.

This chain connects TRBV24-1 to TRBJ2-1; 8 bases fit TRBD2. The CDR3 runs to 17 residues. CDR1 KGHDR and CDR2 SFDVKD come from the germline V gene. With 7 bases clipped from V and 4 bases from J, the junction kept 14 bases outside the gene matches. The CDR3 region has the DNA TGTGCCACCAGCCTCACCGGGGGCGGGGGGAGTTACAATGAGCAGTTCTTC. This translates into CATSLTGGGGSYNEQFF.

This chain joins TRBV27 and TRBJ2-1; a possible D gene is TRBD2 (6 bases). The V gene lost 4 bases and the J gene lost 2 bases, with 12 bases spanning the gap. CDR3 length equals 15 residues. Germline CDR1 is MNHEY and CDR2 is SMNVEV (reference sequence). CDR3 coding DNA: TGTGCCAGCAGTTCCCCCGGGAGCCCCTACAATGAGCAGTTCTTC. Its translation is CASSSPGSPYNEQFF.

The rearrangement uses TRBV9 and TRBJ2-3, with TRBD2 matching 9 bases. Germline V CDR1 and CDR2: SGDLS, YYNGEE. The CDR3 extends over 17 amino acids. V gave up 4 bases and J gave up 6 bases; unmatched junction bases: 15. The CDR3 protein is CASSPGGSGGLGDTQYF. As DNA, the CDR3 is TGTGCCAGCAGCCCAGGGGGTAGCGGGGGCCTAGGGGATACGCAGTATTTT. Together with reference TRBV9 and TRBJ2-3, the CDR3 gives the full variable domain: DSGVTQTPKHLITATGQRVTLRCSPRSGDLSVYWYQQSLDQGLQFLIQYYNGEERAKGNILERFSAQQFPDLHSELNLSSLELGDSALYFCASSPGGSGGLGDTQYFGPGTRLTVL.

The gene calls are TRBV15 and TRBJ1-4, with D possibly matching TRBD1 (6 bases). Per the germline V gene, CDR1 is LNHNV and CDR2 is YYDKDF (reference sequence). V lost 5 bases to trimming and J lost 7 bases, with 11 bases between them. The CDR3 length is 13 residues. The CDR3 protein is CATSYRQAEKLFF. Here the CDR3 DNA reads TGTGCCACCAGCTATCGACAGGCTGAAAAACTGTTTTTT. Full variable domain (outside the CDR3, taken from reference TRBV15 and TRBJ1-4): DAMVIQNPRYQVTQFGKPVTLSCSQTLNHNVMYWYQQKSSQAPKLLFHYYDKDFNNEADTPDNFQSRRPNTSFCFLDIRSPGLGDTAMYLCATSYRQAEKLFFGSGTQLSVL.

This chain connects TRBV11-2 to TRBJ2-2, with TRBD1 identical over 9 bases. The length of the CDR3 is 16 residues. The V gene end was trimmed by 6 bases and the J gene end by 7 bases; junction bases not matched to a gene: 12. The germline CDR1 and CDR2 sequences are SGHAT and FQNNGV. The CDR3 loop reads CASSWDRVWGGGELFF. The CDR3 DNA sequence: TGTGCCAGCAGTTGGGACAGGGTATGGGGTGGCGGGGAGCTGTTTTTT.

The chain has TRBV7-2 and TRBJ2-3; 15 nucleotides agree with TRBD2. The CDR3 has 20 residues. In germline, CDR1 is SGHTA, CDR2 FQGNSA. J lost 5 bases, V lost 0 bases, and 12 bases had no gene match. CDR3 nucleotides: TGTGCCAGCAGCTTAGCACGGACTAGCGGGGGGGCTGACTGGGTAGATACGCAGTATTTT. This codes for CASSLARTSGGADWVDTQYF.

This chain links TRBV7-6 with TRBJ2-5; D is ambiguous. This CDR3 has 15 amino acids. Germline V gene lookup returns CDR1 SGHVS and CDR2 FNYEAQ. V gave up 4 bases and J gave up 2 bases, with 14 bases separating them. CDR3 sequence reads: CASSSELGRQETQYF. DNA for the CDR3: TGTGCCAGCAGCTCAGAACTGGGAAGACAAGAGACCCAGTACTTC.

V gene TRBV28 combines with J gene TRBJ1-5; D ambiguous. CDR3 length: 14 residues. Trimming pared 8 bases from V and 0 bases from J, leaving 11 bases between. Germline CDR1 reads MDHEN; CDR2 reads SYDVKM. The CDR3 sequence is CASRNIFSNQPQHF. Here the CDR3 DNA reads TGTGCCAGCCGAAACATTTTTAGCAATCAGCCCCAGCATTTT.

The chain is built from TRBV11-2 and TRBJ1-2; TRBD1 aligns across 8 bases. The germline CDR1 and CDR2 sequences are SGHAT and FQNNGV. The CDR3 runs to 11 residues. The junction had 4 bases not matched to a gene; V was cut back by 4 bases and J by 12 bases. This chain's CDR3 is CASSSTQGDTF. CDR3 nucleotides: TGTGCCAGCAGCTCCACACAGGGGGACACCTTC.

The chain employs TRBV12-3 or TRBV12-4 and TRBJ2-1; weak D call: TRBD2 (5 bases). The CDR3 contains 13 residues. With 5 bases removed from V and 16 bases from J, the gap between germline ends came to 21 bases. CDR3 DNA sequence: TGTGCCAGCAGTCCCCTCGGGCGGGCCAGGCGATTCTTC. It codes for CASSPLGRARRFF.

The rearrangement joins TRBV29-1 to TRBJ2-2, with D maybe TRBD1 (6 bases). CDR1 SQVTM and CDR2 ANQGSEA come from the germline V gene. The CDR3 is 14 amino acids. Deletions cut 6 bases from V and 0 bases from J, with 11 bases between. CDR3 in amino acids: CSVAGTTNTGELFF. In DNA, the CDR3 is TGCAGCGTGGCCGGGACAACGAACACCGGGGAGCTGTTTTTT.